The rows below give T cell receptor beta chains drawn from one sample of a study of regulatory T cells in long-lasting Graves disease. TCRdb fed the multiplex PCR reads into MiXCR, producing one record per CDR3 protein. Of 400,000 to 500,000 distinct CDR3 sequences in the sample, around 20% were seen once. Material: peripheral blood mononuclear cells (PBMCs), obtained when the disease was refractory, from a patient treated with antithyroid drugs. The receptors were gathered from a female donor with Graves disease. The CDR3 runs from the conserved cysteine through the conserved F or W. A D gene is named only where the DNA matches it firmly. The size entry is marked missing in some rows and otherwise reads once, few, many or a size class.

V gene	clone size	D gene	J gene	CDR3 protein	CDR3 DNA
TRBV27	many	TRBD1	TRBJ1-1	CASSSTGMVEAFF	TGTGCCAGCAGTTCGACAGGGATGGTTGAAGCTTTCTTT
TRBV6-1	-	-	TRBJ2-4	CASSTTGAKNIQYF	TGTGCCAGCAGCACAACAGGGGCCAAAAACATTCAGTACTTC
TRBV27	few	TRBD1	TRBJ2-7	CASSSRRQGAIVCEQYF	TGTGCCAGCAGTTCCCGAAGACAGGGGGCAATTGTCTGCGAGCAGTACTTC
TRBV19	-	TRBD1	TRBJ1-2	CASSIGGQASSYYGYTF	TGTGCCAGTAGTATTGGGGGACAGGCATCCTCTTACTATGGCTACACCTTC
TRBV7-7	few	-	TRBJ2-5	CASSQVAEPQETQYF	TGTGCTAGCAGCCAAGTAGCAGAGCCACAAGAGACCCAGTACTTC
TRBV5-1	few	-	TRBJ2-7	CASSLGTLAYEQYF	TGCGCCAGCAGCTTGGGCACCCTGGCGTACGAGCAGTACTTC
TRBV7-9	few	TRBD1	TRBJ2-5	CASSYPGQQETQYF	TGTGCCAGCAGTTACCCGGGACAGCAAGAGACCCAGTACTTC
TRBV5-1	-	TRBD1	TRBJ2-2	CASSWMNGTGVSGELFF	TGCGCCAGCAGCTGGATGAACGGGACAGGGGTCTCCGGGGAGCTGTTTTTT
TRBV20-1	-	-	TRBJ1-1	CSAMGNTEAFF	TGCAGCGCTATGGGAAACACTGAAGCTTTCTTT
TRBV20-1	many	-	TRBJ2-5	CSARGFQETQYF	TGCAGTGCTAGGGGATTCCAAGAGACCCAGTACTTC
TRBV11-2	many	-	TRBJ2-5	CASSLGVADLETQYF	TGTGCCAGCAGCTTAGGCGTAGCGGACCTAGAGACCCAGTACTTC
TRBV2	many	-	TRBJ2-5	CASSHPPQYF	TGTGCCAGCAGCCATCCTCCCCAGTACTTC
TRBV7-9	-	TRBD2	TRBJ2-4	CASSRYGGTSVRSAKNIQYF	TGTGCCAGCAGCCGATACGGCGGGACTAGCGTGAGGAGCGCCAAAAACATTCAGTACTTC
TRBV5-1	-	-	TRBJ2-5	CASSSGQSQETQYF	TGCGCCAGCAGCTCTGGACAGTCCCAAGAGACCCAGTACTTC
TRBV20-1	many	TRBD2	TRBJ2-7	CSATSGSGPYEQYF	TGCAGTGCGACAAGCGGGAGCGGTCCCTACGAGCAGTACTTC
TRBV28	-	-	TRBJ2-7	CASRKVSYEQYF	TGTGCCAGCAGGAAGGTCTCCTACGAGCAGTACTTC
TRBV13	-	-	TRBJ1-5	CASSSWGQPQHF	TGTGCCAGCAGCTCATGGGGTCAGCCCCAGCATTTT
TRBV28	many	-	TRBJ1-4	CASSSRGGSTNEKLFF	TGTGCCAGCAGTTCGCGGGGAGGCTCAACTAATGAAAAACTGTTTTTT
TRBV11-2	few	-	TRBJ2-2	CASRPQGNTGELFF	TGTGCCAGCAGGCCGCAGGGAAACACCGGGGAGCTGTTTTTT
TRBV9	-	-	TRBJ1-2	CASSVGTRENYGYTF	TGTGCCAGCAGCGTAGGTACCAGGGAAAACTATGGCTACACCTTC
TRBV15	many	-	TRBJ2-5	CATSRDGTEETQYF	TGTGCCACCAGCAGAGATGGAACAGAAGAGACCCAGTACTTC
TRBV20-1	many	-	TRBJ2-7	CSARDGGNYYEQYF	TGCAGTGCTAGAGATGGGGGGAACTACTACGAGCAGTACTTC
TRBV7-3	many	-	TRBJ2-2	CASSLLDPASGGELFF	TGTGCCAGCAGCTTACTGGACCCCGCCTCAGGCGGGGAGCTGTTTTTT
TRBV16	many	-	TRBJ1-2	CASSPTVPPAYGYTF	TGTGCCAGCAGCCCTACAGTGCCGCCCGCTTATGGCTACACCTTC
TRBV28	-	-	TRBJ2-3	CASRQDGGLSDTQYF	TGTGCCAGCAGACAGGACGGAGGACTTTCAGATACGCAGTATTTT
TRBV28	many	TRBD2	TRBJ2-7	CASSLGLAEIISYEQYF	TGTGCCAGCAGTTTAGGGCTAGCGGAAATCATCTCCTACGAGCAGTACTTC
TRBV4-1	few	TRBD2	TRBJ2-7	CASRTSGRANEQYF	TGCGCCAGCAGGACTAGCGGGAGGGCCAACGAGCAGTACTTC
TRBV28	many	TRBD1	TRBJ2-4	CASSFSSPGQGGGIQYF	TGTGCCAGCAGTTTCTCGTCCCCGGGACAGGGCGGCGGCATTCAGTACTTC